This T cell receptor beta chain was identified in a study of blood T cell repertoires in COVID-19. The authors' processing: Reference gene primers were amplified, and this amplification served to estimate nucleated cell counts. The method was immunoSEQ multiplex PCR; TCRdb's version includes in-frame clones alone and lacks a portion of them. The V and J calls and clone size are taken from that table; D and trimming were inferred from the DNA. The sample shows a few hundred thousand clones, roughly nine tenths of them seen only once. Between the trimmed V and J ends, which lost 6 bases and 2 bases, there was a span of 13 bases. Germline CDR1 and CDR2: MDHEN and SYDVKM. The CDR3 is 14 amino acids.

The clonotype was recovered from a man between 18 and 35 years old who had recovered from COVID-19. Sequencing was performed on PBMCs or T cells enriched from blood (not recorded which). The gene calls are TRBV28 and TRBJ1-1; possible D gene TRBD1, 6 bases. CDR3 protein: CASRSPGTNTEAFF. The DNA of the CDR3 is TGTGCCAGCAGAAGCCCCGGGACAAACACTGAAGCTTTCTTT.